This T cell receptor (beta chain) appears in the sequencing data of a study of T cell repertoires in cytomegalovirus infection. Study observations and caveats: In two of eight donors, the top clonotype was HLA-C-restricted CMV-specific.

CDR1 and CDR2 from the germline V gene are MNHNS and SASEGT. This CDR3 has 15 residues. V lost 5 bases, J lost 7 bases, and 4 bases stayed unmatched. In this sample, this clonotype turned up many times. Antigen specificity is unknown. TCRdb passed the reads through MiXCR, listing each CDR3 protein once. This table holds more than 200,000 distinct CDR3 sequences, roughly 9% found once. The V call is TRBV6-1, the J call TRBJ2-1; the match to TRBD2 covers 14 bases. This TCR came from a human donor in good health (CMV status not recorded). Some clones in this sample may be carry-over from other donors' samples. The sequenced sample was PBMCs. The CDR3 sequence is CASSSGTSGGNEQFF. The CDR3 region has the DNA TGTGCCAGCAGTTCCGGGACTAGCGGGGGAAATGAGCAGTTCTTC.